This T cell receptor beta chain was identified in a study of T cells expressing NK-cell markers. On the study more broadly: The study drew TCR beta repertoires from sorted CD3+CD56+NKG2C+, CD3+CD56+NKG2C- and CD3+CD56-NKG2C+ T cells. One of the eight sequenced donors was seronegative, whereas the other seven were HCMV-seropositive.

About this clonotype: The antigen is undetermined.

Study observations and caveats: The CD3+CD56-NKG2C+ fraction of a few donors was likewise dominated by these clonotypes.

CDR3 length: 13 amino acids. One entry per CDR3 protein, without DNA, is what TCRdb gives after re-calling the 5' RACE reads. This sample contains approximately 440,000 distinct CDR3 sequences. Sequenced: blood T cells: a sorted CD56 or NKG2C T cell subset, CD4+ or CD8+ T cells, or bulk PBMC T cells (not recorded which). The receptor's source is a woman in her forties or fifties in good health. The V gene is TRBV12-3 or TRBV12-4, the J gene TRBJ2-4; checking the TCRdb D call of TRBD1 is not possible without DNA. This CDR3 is CASRPTGGISQYF.